These 9 T cell receptor beta chains share one sample of origin, sequenced in a study of T cells after yellow fever vaccination. TCRdb analysed the 5' RACE reads with MiXCR anew, one entry per CDR3 protein. The data show some 350,000 distinct CDR3 sequences, with about 8.7% seen just once and approximately 19% held by the top ten. This sample comprised PBMCs, obtained on the day of the first yellow fever vaccination. The receptors here all came from a man aged 18 to 30 who received the YFV17D yellow fever vaccine.

The chain links TRBV7-2 to TRBJ2-1, with D possibly TRBD2 on 6 matching bases. CDR1 SGHTA and CDR2 FQGNSA come from the germline V gene. Trimming took off 6 bases at V and 6 bases at J, with 15 bases between the two ends. The CDR3 covers 14 residues. The CDR3 loop reads CASSGSAGLNEQFF. The CDR3, as DNA: TGTGCCAGCAGTGGAAGCGCGGGGCTCAATGAGCAGTTCTTC.

This clonotype has at least ten counts. The rearrangement joins TRBV5-1 to TRBJ1-2, with no clear D. The CDR3 has 16 amino acids. Germline-derived CDR1 and CDR2 are SGHRS and YFSETQ. The ends were cut back, 4 bases at V and 0 bases at J, with 16 bases in the middle. CDR3 region: CASSDIPGDPNYGYTF. The DNA of the CDR3 is TGCGCCAGCAGCGACATCCCAGGAGACCCTAACTATGGCTACACCTTC. The entire variable domain, with the rest obtained from reference TRBV5-1 and TRBJ1-2, is as follows: KAGVTQTPRYLIKTRGQQVTLSCSPISGHRSVSWYQQTPGQGLQFLFEYFSETQRNKGNFPGRFSGRQFSNSRSEMNVSTLELGDSALYLCASSDIPGDPNYGYTFGSGTRLTVV.

V usage is TRBV12-3 or TRBV12-4 and J usage is TRBJ2-3, with 9 bases lining up with TRBD2. The CDR3 length is 15 residues. V trimming: 6 bases; J trimming: 2 bases; junction bases outside the gene matches: 6. The CDR3 is CASRAAGGTTDTQYF. The CDR3 region has the DNA TGTGCCAGCAGGGCCGCGGGGGGGACCACAGATACGCAGTATTTT.

This clonotype has only a few counts. The chain combines TRBV7-2 with TRBJ2-1; D possibly corresponds to TRBD2 (5 bases). Trimming shortened V by 0 bases and J by 6 bases, and 12 bases separated the two germline ends. CDR3 length: 15 residues. Germline V gene sequence: CDR1 SGHTA, CDR2 FQGNSA. Written as DNA, the CDR3 is TGTGCCAGCAGCTTAGCGAGGGTTACCAGCAATGAGCAGTTCTTC. It specifies CASSLARVTSNEQFF.

This clonotype was seen a few times. CDR3 nucleotides: TGTGCCAGCAGCACCATTACGGGACAGGGGGAAGAGACCCAGTACTTC. This gives the protein CASSTITGQGEETQYF. The chain employs TRBV6-2 or TRBV6-3 and TRBJ2-5; 11 positions agree with TRBD1. The germline CDR1 and CDR2 sequences are MNHEY and SVGEGT. V dropped 6 bases and J dropped 3; count of bases not matched to a gene: 9. The CDR3 runs 16 residues.

This clonotype was observed a handful of times. This chain joins TRBV14 and TRBJ2-1; maybe TRBD1 (5 bases). There are 17 residues in the CDR3. V dropped 4 bases and J dropped 0 bases, with 16 bases sitting between them. Germline V gene data show CDR1 as SGHDN and CDR2 as FVKESK. The CDR3 DNA follows: TGTGCCAGCAGCCGCCGACAGCTAAGGAGCTCCTACAATGAGCAGTTCTTC. Translation: CASSRRQLRSSYNEQFF.

This clonotype was picked up a small number of times. The V gene is TRBV20-1, the J gene TRBJ2-3, with D hard to call. There are 11 residues in the CDR3. V lost 1 base and J lost 5, with 4 bases in between. CDR1 and CDR2 from the germline V gene are DFQATT and SNEGSKA (reference sequence). CDR3 DNA sequence: TGCAGTGCTAGAGCAGGAGATACGCAGTATTTT. Translation: CSARAGDTQYF.

The rearrangement joins TRBV27 to TRBJ2-7; TRBD2 is a possible D gene (6 bases). In germline, CDR1 is MNHEY, CDR2 SMNVEV (reference sequence). The V and J ends lost 9 bases and 4 bases respectively, with 19 bases between them. The CDR3 sequence is 14 residues long. Written as DNA, the CDR3 is TGTGCCAGTTCTGCGGGGCCCCTGCCGTACGAGCAGTACTTC. It specifies CASSAGPLPYEQYF.

This sequence joins TRBV4-3 and TRBJ2-2; the D is unclear. This CDR3 spans 15 amino acids. The germline gives CDR1 LGHNA, CDR2 YSLEER. V shed 8 bases and J shed 1 base, with 14 bases lying between them. CDR3 coding DNA: TGCGCCAGCGGGCAGACGGTCGTGAACACCGGGGAGCTGTTTTTT. This encodes CASGQTVVNTGELFF.